A selection of T cell receptor beta chains follows, all from one sample in a study of blood T cell repertoires in COVID-19. TCRdb keeps only in-frame clones here, not all; method: immunoSEQ multiplex PCR. The data show a few hundred thousand clones, with 87% seen just once and 2% to 3% held by the top ten. The sequencing sample was made of peripheral blood. These receptor sequences come from a young man with active or convalescent COVID-19. Each CDR3 is given with its conserved first and last residue. A D gene is named only where the DNA matches it firmly. Where a row states a size, it is once, few, many or the class of an expanded clone; other rows omit it.

>15|TRBV27|NA|TRBJ2-7|TRBD2
CASSLAGTSAYEQYF
TGTGCCAGCAGTTTAGCCGGGACTAGCGCTTACGAGCAGTACTTC
>16|TRBV7-3|once|TRBJ2-1|TRBD1
CASSLLGTGVRNEQFF
TGTGCCAGCAGCTTACTCGGGACAGGAGTTAGGAATGAGCAGTTCTTC
>17|TRBV3-1/TRBV3-2|NA|TRBJ2-2|TRBD1
CASSQEGTARVTGELFF
TGTGCCAGCAGCCAAGAGGGGACAGCCCGGGTCACCGGGGAGCTGTTTTTT
>15|TRBV6-2/TRBV6-3|NA|TRBJ1-4|NA
CASSYSIRTSGKLFF
TGTGCCAGCAGTTATTCTATCAGGACTTCGGGAAAACTGTTTTTT
>17|TRBV9|NA|TRBJ2-1|TRBD2
CASSVVGSGGSYNEQFF
TGTGCCAGCAGCGTAGTGGGATCGGGAGGCTCCTACAATGAGCAGTTCTTC
>14|TRBV5-6|NA|TRBJ2-7|TRBD1
CASSYGTGAYEQYF
TGTGCCAGCAGCTACGGGACAGGGGCCTACGAGCAGTACTTC
>16|TRBV24-1|few|TRBJ2-1|NA
CATSDFPSATSYEQFF
TGTGCCACCAGTGATTTTCCCTCTGCTACTAGCTATGAGCAGTTCTTC
>15|TRBV5-1|NA|TRBJ2-5|NA
CASSRDLQYQETQYF
TGCGCCAGCAGCCGGGACTTGCAGTACCAAGAGACCCAGTACTTC
>14|TRBV18|NA|TRBJ2-1|NA
CASSSRRADNEQFF
TGTGCCAGCTCCTCACGGAGGGCCGACAATGAGCAGTTCTTC
>19|TRBV11-2|NA|TRBJ2-7|TRBD1
CASRPIRDRGTYLTYEQYF
TGTGCCAGCAGGCCTATCCGGGACAGGGGGACCTACCTGACCTACGAGCAGTACTTC
>14|TRBV6-1|NA|TRBJ2-6|NA
CASSEGGSNNVLTF
TGTGCCAGCAGTGAAGGAGGATCTAACAACGTCCTGACTTTC
>15|TRBV5-8|NA|TRBJ1-1|TRBD1
CASSSGDRVNTEAFF
TGTGCCAGCAGCTCGGGCGACAGGGTCAACACTGAAGCTTTCTTT
>17|TRBV19|NA|TRBJ1-5|TRBD1
CASSKIEGDSSNQPQHF
TGTGCCAGTAGTAAGATCGAGGGGGACAGTAGCAATCAGCCCCAGCATTTT
>15|TRBV29-1|NA|TRBJ2-2|NA
CSVELGQPNTGELFF
TGCAGCGTTGAATTGGGCCAGCCGAACACCGGGGAGCTGTTTTTT
>13|TRBV11-2|NA|TRBJ1-2|NA
CASSLGRNYGYTF
TGTGCCAGCAGCTTAGGTCGGAACTATGGCTACACCTTC
>17|TRBV28|NA|TRBJ2-1|NA
CASRPLLGVRPYNEQFF
TGTGCCAGCAGACCCCTACTAGGTGTCCGCCCCTACAATGAGCAGTTCTTC
>13|TRBV19|once|TRBJ1-2|TRBD1
CASRFGQGDGYTF
TGTGCCAGTAGATTTGGACAGGGCGATGGCTACACCTTC
>13|TRBV2|NA|TRBJ1-1|NA
CASSEGEITEAFF
TGTGCCAGCAGTGAAGGGGAGATCACTGAAGCTTTCTTT
>14|TRBV19|NA|TRBJ2-7|TRBD1
CASTHGQGAYEQYF
TGTGCCAGTACCCACGGACAGGGAGCCTACGAGCAGTACTTC
>14|TRBV3-1/TRBV3-2|NA|TRBJ1-1|NA
CASSQDYADTEAFF
TGTGCCAGCAGCCAAGATTATGCGGACACTGAAGCTTTCTTT
>19|TRBV27|few|TRBJ2-1|TRBD2
CASSPSWFSGGDSYNEQFF
TGTGCCAGCAGTCCATCCTGGTTTAGCGGGGGAGACTCCTACAATGAGCAGTTCTTC
>15|TRBV19|NA|TRBJ2-1|TRBD2
CASSIGTSGNNEQFF
TGTGCCAGTAGTATTGGGACTAGCGGGAACAATGAGCAGTTCTTC
>17|TRBV6-7|NA|TRBJ1-2|NA
CASSQTGLTYSNYGYTF
TGTGCCAGCAGTCAGACAGGCCTAACTTATAGTAACTATGGCTACACCTTC